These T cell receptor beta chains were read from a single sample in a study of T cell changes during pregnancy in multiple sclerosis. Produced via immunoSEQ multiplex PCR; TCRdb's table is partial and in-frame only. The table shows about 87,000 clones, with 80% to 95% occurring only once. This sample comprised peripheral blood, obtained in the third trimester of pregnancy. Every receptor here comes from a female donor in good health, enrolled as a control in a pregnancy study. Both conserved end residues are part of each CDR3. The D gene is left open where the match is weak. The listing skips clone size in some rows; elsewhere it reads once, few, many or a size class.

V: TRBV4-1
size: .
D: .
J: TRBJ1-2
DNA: TGCGCCAGCAGCCAAGGCCAGGTCAACTATGGCTACACCTTC
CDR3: CASSQGQVNYGYTF

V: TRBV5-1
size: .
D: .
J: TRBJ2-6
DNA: TGCGCCAGCAGCTTGGACAGTTGGGCTGGGGCCAACGTCCTGACTTTC
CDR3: CASSLDSWAGANVLTF

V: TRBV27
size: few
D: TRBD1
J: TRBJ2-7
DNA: TGTGCCAGCAGTTTAAGGGGGAGCGACAGGGCCTACGAGCAGTACTTC
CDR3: CASSLRGSDRAYEQYF

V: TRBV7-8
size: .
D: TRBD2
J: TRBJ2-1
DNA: TGTGCCAGCAGCCCACAATCGGGACTAGCGGGATACAATGAGCAGTTCTTC
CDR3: CASSPQSGLAGYNEQFF

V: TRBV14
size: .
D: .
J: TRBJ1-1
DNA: TGTGCCAGCAGCCTCGAAGAGGGACACACATCCACTGAAGCTTTCTTT
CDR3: CASSLEEGHTSTEAFF

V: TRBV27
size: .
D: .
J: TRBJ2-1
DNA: TGTGCCAGCAGTCTGACTAGTGGCCATTACAATGAGCAGTTCTTC
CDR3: CASSLTSGHYNEQFF

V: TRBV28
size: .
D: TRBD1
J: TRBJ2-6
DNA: TGTGCCAGCAGTTTAGCAGGACAGGGTTTCTCTGGGGCCAACGTCCTGACTTTC
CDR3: CASSLAGQGFSGANVLTF

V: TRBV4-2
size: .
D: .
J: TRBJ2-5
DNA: TGTGCCAGCAGCCAAGATTGGGGCAGGGAGACCCAGTACTTC
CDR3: CASSQDWGRETQYF

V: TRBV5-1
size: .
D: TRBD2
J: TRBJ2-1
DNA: TGCGCCAGCAGCTTAGCGGGAGTTAACAATGAGCAGTTCTTC
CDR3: CASSLAGVNNEQFF

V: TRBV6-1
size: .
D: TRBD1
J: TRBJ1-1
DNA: TGTGCCAGCAAGCAAAGGACAGGGGACACTGAAGCTTTCTTT
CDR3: CASKQRTGDTEAFF

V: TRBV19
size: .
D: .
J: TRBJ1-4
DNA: TGTGCCAGTAGTATCCGCTCGGGGAGTGAAAAACTGTTTTTT
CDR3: CASSIRSGSEKLFF

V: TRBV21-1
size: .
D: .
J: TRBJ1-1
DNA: TGTGCCAGCAGCACGAGGCTATTGAACACTGAAGCTTTCTTT
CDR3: CASSTRLLNTEAFF

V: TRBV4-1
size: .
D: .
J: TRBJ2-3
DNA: TGCGCCAGCAGCCAATGGTCGAGGGAAGATACGCAGTATTTT
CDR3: CASSQWSREDTQYF

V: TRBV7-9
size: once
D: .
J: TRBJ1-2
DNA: TGTGCCAGCAGCCAGGTGGATCAGGGCTACACCTTC
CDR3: CASSQVDQGYTF

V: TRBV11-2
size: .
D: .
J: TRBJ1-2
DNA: TGTGCCAGCAGCTTCGTCCCTAACTATGGCTACACCTTC
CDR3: CASSFVPNYGYTF

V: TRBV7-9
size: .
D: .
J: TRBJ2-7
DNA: TGTGCCAGCAGCCACCCGTTTTCCGGAGGGCCCTACGGGCAGTACTTC
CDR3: CASSHPFSGGPYGQYF

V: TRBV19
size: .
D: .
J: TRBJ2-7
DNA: TGTGCCAGTAGTACTTCTAGGTTACCGCAGTACTTC
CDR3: CASSTSRLPQYF

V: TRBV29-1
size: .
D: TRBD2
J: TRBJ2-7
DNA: TGCAGCGTTCTCAGCGGGGCTAGCGGGAGCTCCTACGAGCAGTACTTC
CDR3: CSVLSGASGSSYEQYF

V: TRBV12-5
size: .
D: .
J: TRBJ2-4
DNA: TGTGCTAGTGGTTTGGTACTGGGGGGATCCAAAAACATTCAGTACTTC
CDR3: CASGLVLGGSKNIQYF

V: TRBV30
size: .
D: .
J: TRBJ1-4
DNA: TGTGCCTGGAGTGTCAGTAATGAAAAACTGTTTTTT
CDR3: CAWSVSNEKLFF

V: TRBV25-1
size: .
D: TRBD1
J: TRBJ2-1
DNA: TGTGCCAGCAGCGCCCCGGGACAGTCCTACAATGAGCAGTTCTTC
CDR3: CASSAPGQSYNEQFF

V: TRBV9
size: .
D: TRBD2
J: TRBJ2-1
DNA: TGTGCCAGCAGCCCCTATACGGGACTAGCGTCCAATGAGCAGTTCTTC
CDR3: CASSPYTGLASNEQFF

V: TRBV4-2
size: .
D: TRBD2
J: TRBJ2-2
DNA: TGTGCCAGCAGCCACCACCTAGCGGGCGTCACCGGGGAGCTGTTTTTT
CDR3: CASSHHLAGVTGELFF

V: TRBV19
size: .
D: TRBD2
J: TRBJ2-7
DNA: TGTGCCAGTAGTGGGACTAGCGGGAGTTCCGGCTCCTACGAGCAGTACTTC
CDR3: CASSGTSGSSGSYEQYF

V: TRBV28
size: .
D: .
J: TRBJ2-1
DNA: TGTGCCAGCAGTCCAGGGGACTCCTACAATGAGCAGTTCTTC
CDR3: CASSPGDSYNEQFF

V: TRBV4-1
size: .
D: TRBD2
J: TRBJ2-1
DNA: TGCGCCAGCAGCCAGCAGCGGGAGATTTACAATGAGCAGTTCTTC
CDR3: CASSQQREIYNEQFF

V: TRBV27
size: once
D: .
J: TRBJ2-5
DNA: TGTGCCAGCAGTTTATCGAGCCGAGGCGGGGATCAAGAGACCCAGTACTTC
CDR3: CASSLSSRGGDQETQYF

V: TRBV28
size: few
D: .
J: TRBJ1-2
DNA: TGTGCCGTGACAGGTACCAACTATGGCTACACCTTC
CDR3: CAVTGTNYGYTF

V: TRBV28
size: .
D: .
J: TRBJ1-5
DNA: TGTGCCAGCAGTCCTCAGGGTAAGCCCCAGCATTTT
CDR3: CASSPQGKPQHF

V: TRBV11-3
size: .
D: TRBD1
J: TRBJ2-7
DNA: TGTGCCAGCAGCTTACTTACAGGGGCCGAGCAGTACTTC
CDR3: CASSLLTGAEQYF

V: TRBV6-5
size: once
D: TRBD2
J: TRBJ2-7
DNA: TGTGCCAGCACCCCAGCGGGGGGGTATGGCGAGCAGTACTTC
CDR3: CASTPAGGYGEQYF

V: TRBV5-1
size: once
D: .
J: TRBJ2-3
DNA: TGCGCCAGCAGTCAAGGGAGTAGCACAGATACGCAGTATTTT
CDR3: CASSQGSSTDTQYF